This T cell receptor beta chain comes out of a study of early stage breast cancer tumors. Each sample had two DNA replicates, around 0.45 ug blood or about 1.5 ug tissue. Clones were sequenced by immunoSEQ multiplex PCR, and TCRdb holds only the in-frame ones, with some missing. The sample lists 25,000 to 30,000 clones; 72% were seen once. The CDR3 is 17 amino acids. The V end lost 4 bases, the J end lost 2 bases, and 17 bases lay between the germline ends. Germline-derived CDR1 and CDR2 are KGHSH and LQKENI. This sequence was found in a person aged 45 to 59 with breast cancer. Specimen: blood. The rearrangement uses TRBV18 and TRBJ2-2; possibly TRBD1 for D (6 bases). The CDR3 protein is CASSLLQGPDNTGELFF. In DNA, the CDR3 is TGTGCCAGCTCACTATTACAGGGCCCCGACAACACCGGGGAGCTGTTTTTT.